Detailed here is one T cell receptor beta chain. Its antigen is still unknown. The repertoire was sequenced with immunoSEQ multiplex PCR; TCRdb's copy has only in-frame clones and lacks some. Of about 84,000 clones listed, approximately 85% are singletons. This entry is derived from a study of OX40 agonist ivuxolimab in advanced cancers. The germline V gene has CDR1 ENHRY and CDR2 SYGVKD. V was pared by 7 bases and J by 7 bases, with 16 bases between. CDR3 length: 13 residues. Study-level findings and limits: Low normalized T-cell clonal expansion was also seen in some nonresponders.

Sequenced here: CD4+ or CD8+ T cells sorted from blood, sampled in a trial of the OX40 agonist ivuxolimab. The rearrangement uses TRBV10-3 and TRBJ1-2; tentative D call: TRBD1 (6 bases). This sequence was found in an adult with an advanced solid tumor such as melanoma, head and neck, liver or kidney cancer. The chain's CDR3 is CAITEGQGFGYTF. CDR3 DNA: TGTGCCATCACCGAGGGACAAGGCTTTGGCTACACCTTC.